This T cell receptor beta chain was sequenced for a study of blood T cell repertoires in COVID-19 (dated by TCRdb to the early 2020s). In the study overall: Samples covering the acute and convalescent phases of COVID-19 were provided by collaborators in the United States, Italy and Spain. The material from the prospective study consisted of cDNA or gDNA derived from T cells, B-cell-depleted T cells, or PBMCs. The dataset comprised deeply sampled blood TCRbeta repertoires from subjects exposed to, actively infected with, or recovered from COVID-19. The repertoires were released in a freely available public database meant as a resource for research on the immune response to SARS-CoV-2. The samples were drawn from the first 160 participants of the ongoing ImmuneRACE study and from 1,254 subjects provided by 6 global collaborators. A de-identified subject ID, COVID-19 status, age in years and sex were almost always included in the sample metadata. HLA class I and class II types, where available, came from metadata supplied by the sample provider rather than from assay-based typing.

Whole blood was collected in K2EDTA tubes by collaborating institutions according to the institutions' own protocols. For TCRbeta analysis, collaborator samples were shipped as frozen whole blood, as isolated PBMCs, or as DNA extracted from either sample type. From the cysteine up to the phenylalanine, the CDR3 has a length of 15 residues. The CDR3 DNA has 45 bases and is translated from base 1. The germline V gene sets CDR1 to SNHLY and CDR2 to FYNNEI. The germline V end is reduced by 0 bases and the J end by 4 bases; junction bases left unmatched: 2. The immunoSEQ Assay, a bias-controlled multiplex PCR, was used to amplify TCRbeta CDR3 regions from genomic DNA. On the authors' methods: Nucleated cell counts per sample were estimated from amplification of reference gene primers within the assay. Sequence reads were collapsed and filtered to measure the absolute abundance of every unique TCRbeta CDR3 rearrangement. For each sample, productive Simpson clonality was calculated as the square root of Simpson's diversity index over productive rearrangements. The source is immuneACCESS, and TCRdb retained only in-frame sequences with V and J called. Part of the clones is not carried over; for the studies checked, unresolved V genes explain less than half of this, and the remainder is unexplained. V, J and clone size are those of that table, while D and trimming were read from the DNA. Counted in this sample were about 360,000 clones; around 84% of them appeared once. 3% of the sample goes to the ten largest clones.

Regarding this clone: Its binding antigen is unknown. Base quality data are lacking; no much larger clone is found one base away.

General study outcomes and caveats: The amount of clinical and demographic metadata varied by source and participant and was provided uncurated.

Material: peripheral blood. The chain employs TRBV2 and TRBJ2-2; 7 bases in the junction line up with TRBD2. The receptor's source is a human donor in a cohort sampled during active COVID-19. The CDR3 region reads CASSEAGGSTGELFF. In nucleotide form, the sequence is TGTGCCAGCAGTGAAGCGGGGGGGAGCACCGGGGAGCTGTTTTTT.